Listed below are T cell receptor beta chains from one sample, sequenced in a study of neoadjuvant anti-PD-1 for oral cavity cancer. TCRdb keeps only in-frame clones here, not all; method: immunoSEQ multiplex PCR. The table includes some 16,000 clones, around 69% detected once. The input for sequencing was PBMCs, taken before nivolumab (anti-PD-1) treatment. The origin of the receptors is a person aged 35-79 years with oral cavity squamous cell carcinoma. The conserved cysteine and the conserved F or W are not part of the CDR3 here.

>TRBJ2-2|13|TRBV2
ASSEQGADTGELF
>TRBJ1-3|10|TRBV6-5
ASRDTFRGVY
>TRBJ2-3|14|TRBV10-3
AISAPGAGGSYTQY
>TRBJ1-4|12|TRBV2
ASSSTGVWEKLF
>TRBJ1-1|12|TRBV6-4
ASKNTNQNTEAF
>TRBJ2-5|13|TRBV5-1
ASSRVRGGRETQY
>TRBJ1-1|12|TRBV5-1
ASSFQGADTEAF
>TRBJ2-3|13|TRBV7-3
ASSLMSGSTDTQY
>TRBJ1-1|9|TRBV30
AGGWGTEAF
>TRBJ2-1|13|TRBV27
ASRPGLAGVNEQF
>TRBJ1-1|12|TRBV7-6
ASSLLGGNTEAF
>TRBJ2-3|13|TRBV9
ASSVAPGGTDTQY
>TRBJ2-7|10|TRBV7-8
ASSFNKDEQY
>TRBJ2-2|11|TRBV10-1
ASSQGGTGELF
>TRBJ2-5|12|TRBV6-1
ASRDPGGKETQY
>TRBJ2-1|14|TRBV6-1
ASSEAGVEVGNEQF
>TRBJ1-2|11|TRBV4-1
ASSQDRGWGYT
>TRBJ2-3|11|TRBV12-5
ASGNSGADTQY
>TRBJ2-7|10|TRBV5-1
ASSYGSEEQY
>TRBJ2-3|13|TRBV7-7
ASSLAPAAIDTQY
>TRBJ2-7|11|TRBV6-6
ASARQGAYEQY
>TRBJ2-7|12|TRBV2
ASRVRQASYEQY
>TRBJ2-7|13|TRBV5-4
ASSLAEFRPYEQY
>TRBJ2-7|16|TRBV30
AWSVSVASGSGAYEQY
>TRBJ2-7|10|TRBV10-3
AIRSSPYEQY
>TRBJ1-2|12|TRBV19
ASSRERGSYGYT
>TRBJ1-1|11|TRBV7-9
ASSRTLNTEAF
>TRBJ2-1|12|TRBV28
ASSHGTLGNEQF
>TRBJ1-2|13|TRBV28
ASSTQHLGTYGYT
>TRBJ2-3|12|TRBV7-3
ASSEQGSGDTQY
>TRBJ2-1|14|TRBV11-3
ASSFGSGLTYNEQF
>TRBJ1-2|16|TRBV9
ASSVGEYRTGLFYGYT
>TRBJ2-3|15|TRBV5-4
ASSLGGLAGGVDTQY
>TRBJ1-3|14|TRBV6-1
ASSEREGQTGNTIY
>TRBJ1-5|13|TRBV7-8
ASSFWTGVDQPQH
>TRBJ1-4|14|TRBV15
ATSRSPGATNEKLF
>TRBJ2-2|11|TRBV10-2
ASSEGRAGELF
>TRBJ1-3|10|TRBV13
ASSLTRNTIY
>TRBJ2-5|11|TRBV5-6
ASSMGRQETQY
>TRBJ1-4|13|TRBV6-1
ASSEGGRRNEKLF
>TRBJ1-3|10|TRBV4-1
ASSQAGNTIY
>TRBJ1-2|11|TRBV6-5
ASSYSILYGYT
>TRBJ2-2|11|TRBV6-4
ASSYDNTGELF
>TRBJ2-7|11|TRBV10-1
ASSRGYGYEQY
>TRBJ2-1|11|TRBV19
ASSRLLGDEQF